The clone carrying this T cell receptor (beta chain) was seen more than once but under ten times. In the original processing: Reference gene primers were amplified, and this amplification served to estimate nucleated cell counts. Sequencing was performed with immunoSEQ multiplex PCR; in TCRdb, only in-frame clones are kept and a portion is missing. The D gene and trimming were derived from the DNA, and the V and J assignments and clone size from that table. The table lists over 85,000 clones, 85% to 90% of them singletons. This CDR3 is 14 amino acids long. In germline, CDR1 is SEHNR, CDR2 FQNEAQ (reference sequence). The V and J ends lost 5 bases and 7 bases respectively, with 14 bases between them. The data stem from a study of blood T cell repertoires in COVID-19. Study in general: Acute and convalescent COVID-19 specimens originated in the United States, Italy and Spain.

Sequencing was done on a sample of peripheral blood. The rearrangement uses TRBV7-9 and TRBJ2-2; D may be TRBD2 (5 bases). This receptor was identified in a human donor in a cohort sampled during active COVID-19. The CDR3 sequence is CASSTRYAGGELFF. CDR3 sequence (DNA): TGTGCCAGCAGCACCAGATACGCGGGCGGGGAGCTGTTTTTT. The entire variable domain, with the rest obtained from reference TRBV7-9 and TRBJ2-2, is as follows: DTGVSQNPRHKITKRGQNVTFRCDPISEHNRLYWYRQTLGQGPEFLTYFQNEAQLEKSRLLSDRFSAERPKGSFSTLEIQRTEQGDSAMYLCASSTRYAGGELFFGEGSRLTVL.